These T cell receptor beta chains were read from a single sample in a study of T cell responses to AZD1222 COVID-19 vaccine. Here immunoSEQ multiplex PCR was the method, and the copy in TCRdb shows in-frame clones only, minus some. The sample holds roughly 100,000 clones, over 90% seen once. The starting material was peripheral blood, obtained on day 0 of AZD1222 vaccination. The receptors originated from an adult in good health. The CDR3 runs from the conserved cysteine through the conserved F or W. D genes are given only for firm matches. Size is stated for part of the rows, as once, few or many counts, or as a class when the clone is expanded.

CDR3aa,CDR3nt,v_gene,j_gene,abundance,d_gene
CASSLGLAESYEQYF,TGTGCCAGCAGCTTAGGGCTAGCGGAATCCTACGAGCAGTACTTC,TRBV13,TRBJ2-7,once,TRBD2
CASSLESGNSPLHF,TGTGCCAGCAGCTTGGAATCCGGGAATTCACCCCTCCACTTT,TRBV5-4,TRBJ1-6,NA,NA
CASSLVAASNEQFF,TGTGCCAGCAGCTTGGTTGCAGCGTCTAATGAGCAGTTCTTC,TRBV5-4,TRBJ2-1,once,NA
CASMGQFTDTQYF,TGTGCCAGCATGGGGCAGTTCACAGATACGCAGTATTTT,TRBV9,TRBJ2-3,NA,NA
CASSRTISRGDTQYF,TGTGCCAGTAGCCGGACCATCAGCCGAGGGGATACGCAGTATTTT,TRBV19,TRBJ2-3,NA,NA
CASSTSRPRDNSPLHF,TGTGCCAGCTCAACCTCAAGGCCCCGGGACAATTCACCCCTCCACTTT,TRBV18,TRBJ1-6,once,NA
CASSLPSGYEQFF,TGTGCCAGTAGTTTACCCTCGGGGTATGAGCAGTTCTTC,TRBV19,TRBJ2-1,NA,NA
CAWSRALGTEAFF,TGTGCCTGGAGTCGCGCATTGGGCACTGAAGCTTTCTTT,TRBV30,TRBJ1-1,NA,NA
CASSRGLIRSSYEQYF,TGTGCCAGTAGTAGGGGGCTTATCAGGAGCTCCTACGAGCAGTACTTC,TRBV19,TRBJ2-7,NA,NA
CAEPGGRCPEAFF,TGTGCCGAGCCCGGGGGGAGGTGTCCTGAAGCTTTCTTT,TRBV7-2,TRBJ1-1,NA,NA
CASSLGLAGEQFF,TGTGCCAGCAGCTTGGGACTGGCGGGTGAGCAGTTCTTC,TRBV7-2,TRBJ2-1,once,NA
CASRTGINYGYTF,TGTGCCAGCCGGACAGGGATTAACTATGGCTACACCTTC,TRBV6-5,TRBJ1-2,NA,TRBD1
CASSWGTVNEQYF,TGTGCCAGCAGCTGGGGGACGGTCAACGAGCAGTACTTC,TRBV5-6,TRBJ2-7,NA,NA
CASSFDSNYGYTF,TGCGCCAGCAGCTTCGACAGTAACTATGGCTACACCTTC,TRBV5-1,TRBJ1-2,NA,NA
CASSLYRTGELFF,TGCGCCAGCAGCTTGTACAGAACCGGGGAGCTGTTTTTT,TRBV5-1,TRBJ2-2,NA,NA
CASSADSVYQPQHF,TGTGCCAGTAGCGCCGACAGTGTGTATCAGCCCCAGCATTTT,TRBV19,TRBJ1-5,NA,NA
CASKMGQGNNSPLHF,TGTGCCAGTAAGATGGGACAGGGGAATAATTCACCCCTCCACTTT,TRBV19,TRBJ1-6,NA,TRBD1
CASRTGGVGQPQHF,TGTGCCAGCAGAACAGGGGGGGTGGGACAGCCCCAGCATTTT,TRBV6-5,TRBJ1-5,NA,TRBD1
CASSSDRAQQPQHF,TGTGCCAGCAGCTCGGACAGGGCTCAACAGCCCCAGCATTTT,TRBV7-6,TRBJ1-5,NA,TRBD1
CASSESTTANNSYEQYF,TGCGCCAGCAGTGAGTCGACGACAGCTAATAACTCCTACGAGCAGTACTTC,TRBV10-2,TRBJ2-7,NA,NA
CASSVARASGSLETQYF,TGTGCCAGCAGCGTAGCTAGGGCTAGCGGGAGCTTGGAGACCCAGTACTTC,TRBV9,TRBJ2-5,NA,TRBD2
CASSPIQDTQYF,TGTGCCAGCAGCCCAATACAGGATACGCAGTATTTT,TRBV5-5,TRBJ2-3,NA,NA
CASSARMGQAPGNTIYF,TGTGCCAGCAGCGCGCGCATGGGACAGGCCCCAGGGAACACCATATATTTT,TRBV7-8,TRBJ1-3,NA,TRBD1
CASSQTGRDIQYF,TGTGCCAGCAGCCAGACAGGACGGGACATTCAGTACTTC,TRBV2,TRBJ2-4,NA,NA
CASSLDSNNEQFF,TGTGCCAGCAGCTTAGACAGCAACAATGAGCAGTTCTTC,TRBV7-3,TRBJ2-1,once,NA
CASSQGTGGNTIYF,TGCGCCAGCAGCCAAGGGACAGGGGGAAACACCATATATTTT,TRBV5-1,TRBJ1-3,NA,TRBD1
CASSELGNTIYF,TGCGCCAGCAGTGAGCTTGGAAACACCATATATTTT,TRBV10-2,TRBJ1-3,NA,NA
CASSLEAEFNYGYTF,TGCGCCAGCAGCTTGGAGGCAGAATTTAACTATGGCTACACCTTC,TRBV5-1,TRBJ1-2,few,NA
CASSELEEQYF,TGTGCCAGCAGTGAATTGGAGGAGCAGTACTTC,TRBV25-1,TRBJ2-7,NA,NA
CASSPHGAQPQHF,TGTGCCAGCAGCCCTCACGGGGCTCAGCCCCAGCATTTT,TRBV28,TRBJ1-5,NA,NA
CSVIRAGELFF,TGCAGCGTCATCCGGGCCGGGGAGCTGTTTTTT,TRBV29-1,TRBJ2-2,NA,NA
CASSPPRGAGRNEQFF,TGTGCCAGCTCACCACCGCGGGGGGCAGGACGGAATGAGCAGTTCTTC,TRBV18,TRBJ2-1,NA,TRBD2
CASSWDREGKNIQYF,TGTGCCAGCAGCTGGGACAGGGAGGGCAAAAACATTCAGTACTTC,TRBV5-4,TRBJ2-4,NA,TRBD1
CASSLGTRETQYF,TGCGCCAGCAGCTTGGGGACTAGAGAGACCCAGTACTTC,TRBV5-1,TRBJ2-5,NA,TRBD2
CASSLEGKNQPQHF,TGCGCCAGCAGCTTGGAAGGGAAGAATCAGCCCCAGCATTTT,TRBV5-1,TRBJ1-5,NA,NA
CAWSGGENQPQHF,TGTGCCTGGAGTGGAGGAGAAAATCAGCCCCAGCATTTT,TRBV30,TRBJ1-5,NA,NA
CASSGGGQGRDYEQYF,TGTGCCAGCAGTGGAGGGGGACAGGGGAGGGACTACGAGCAGTACTTC,TRBV2,TRBJ2-7,NA,TRBD1
CASRPSGAGGPNEQFF,TGTGCCAGCAGGCCCTCGGGGGCGGGAGGGCCTAATGAGCAGTTCTTC,TRBV5-5,TRBJ2-1,NA,TRBD2
CASTGQTSGYKETQYF,TGCGCCAGCACCGGACAGACTAGCGGCTACAAAGAGACCCAGTACTTC,TRBV5-1,TRBJ2-5,NA,TRBD2
CSGTSGGGADTQYF,TGCAGCGGGACTAGCGGAGGTGGGGCAGATACGCAGTATTTT,TRBV29-1,TRBJ2-3,NA,TRBD2
CASSTSTGAGGYTF,TGTGCCAGCAGCACAAGCACAGGGGCCGGTGGCTACACCTTC,TRBV7-2,TRBJ1-2,NA,TRBD1
CASSKGPGERKAFF,TGCGCCAGCAGCAAGGGACCGGGAGAACGAAAAGCTTTCTTT,TRBV5-1,TRBJ1-1,NA,NA